These 10 T cell receptor beta chains were all obtained from the same sample, sequenced in a study of cytomegalovirus exposure and HLA in healthy donors. The PCR used 60 Vbeta and 13 Jbeta primers. TCRdb's table, derived via immunoSEQ multiplex PCR, lists solely in-frame clones and lacks some. The sample has 150,000 to 200,000 clones; 80% to 85% are singletons. Specimen: PBMCs. These receptors came from a woman between 18 and 29 years old in good health and CMV-seronegative.

The rearrangement joins TRBV9 to TRBJ2-3, with 8 bases matching TRBD1. The germline V gene encodes CDR1 SGDLS and CDR2 YYNGEE. This CDR3 is built from 15 residues. Trimming at V came to 0 bases and at J to 0 bases, leaving 0 bases not matched to a gene. The CDR3 bases are TGTGCCAGCAGCGTAGGGACAGGGAGCACAGATACGCAGTATTTT. Amino acids: CASSVGTGSTDTQYF.

The chain employs TRBV5-1 and TRBJ2-7; the match to TRBD1 covers 9 bases. V dropped 3 bases and J dropped 3; count of bases not matched to a gene: 4. Germline CDR1 SGHRS, CDR2 YFSETQ. CDR3 length equals 14 residues. CDR3 in DNA: TGCGCCAGCAGCTGGACGGGACAGGGCTACGAGCAGTACTTC. The encoded protein is CASSWTGQGYEQYF.

This clone was counted a few times. V and J are TRBV5-6 and TRBJ2-2; 10 positions agree with TRBD1. CDR3 size: 18 residues. Germline lookup yields CDR1 SGHDT and CDR2 YYEEEE. V shed 4 bases, J shed 2 bases, and the junction held 11 bases outside the gene matches. CDR3 nucleotides: TGTGCCAGCAGCCTGGGACAGGGGATAATCGCCAACACCGGGGAGCTGTTTTTT. Amino acids: CASSLGQGIIANTGELFF. The complete variable domain, with remaining parts taken from reference TRBV5-6 and TRBJ2-2, reads DAGVTQSPTHLIKTRGQQVTLRCSPKSGHDTVSWYQQALGQGPQFIFQYYEEEERQRGNFPDRFSGHQFPNYSSELNVNALLLGDSALYLCASSLGQGIIANTGELFFGEGSRLTVL.

The rearrangement links TRBV7-2 to TRBJ2-2; D unclear. Trimming removed 4 bases at V and 5 bases at J, with 8 bases between. The CDR3 is made up of 13 amino acids. Germline CDR1 is SGHTA and CDR2 is FQGNSA. The CDR3 is CASSSSMTGELFF. The CDR3 region has the DNA TGTGCCAGCAGCTCTAGTATGACCGGGGAGCTGTTTTTT.

This chain connects TRBV15 to TRBJ2-1, with D possibly being TRBD2 (6 bases). This CDR3 comprises 15 residues. The germline CDR1 and CDR2 sequences are LNHNV and YYDKDF (reference sequence). V shed 1 base and J shed 4 bases, with 11 bases lying between them. For the CDR3, the DNA is TGTGCCACCAGCAGAGGGCGGGAAAAGTACAATGAGCAGTTCTTC. This encodes CATSRGREKYNEQFF.

Of note for this clone: At one of its ends the junction is not consistent with the germline gene, which may arise from a read error. The V and J genes are TRBV28 and TRBJ2-5; D remains unclear. The V gene's germline CDR1 is MDHEN and CDR2 SYDVKM. CDR3 size: 15 residues. The CDR3 here is CASSFLRQTQGTQYF. The CDR3 DNA is TGTGCCAGCAGTTTCCTGCGACAAACTCAAGGGACCCAGTACTTC.

V gene TRBV5-1 combines with J gene TRBJ2-6; the D is unclear. Germline loops: CDR1 SGHRS, CDR2 YFSETQ. The CDR3 contains 16 residues. The V and J ends lost 1 base and 0 bases respectively, with 8 bases between them. DNA for the CDR3: TGCGCCAGCAGCTTGTACAGCACCTCTGGGGCCAACGTCCTGACTTTC. It specifies CASSLYSTSGANVLTF. The full variable domain, rest sourced from reference TRBV5-1 and TRBJ2-6, is KAGVTQTPRYLIKTRGQQVTLSCSPISGHRSVSWYQQTPGQGLQFLFEYFSETQRNKGNFPGRFSGRQFSNSRSEMNVSTLELGDSALYLCASSLYSTSGANVLTFGAGSRLTVL.

This chain uses TRBV5-1 with TRBJ2-3; D perhaps matches TRBD1 (6 bases). Trimming cost V 1 base and J 6 bases, with 9 bases left between them. CDR3 length: 13 amino acids. The V gene's germline CDR1 is SGHRS and CDR2 YFSETQ. CDR3 nucleotides: TGCGCCAGCAGCTTGAGGACAGCGGATACGCAGTATTTT. Its translation is CASSLRTADTQYF.

In DNA, the CDR3 is TGTGCCACCATGGGACAGTGGGGGGTTCAGCCCCAGCATTTT. It is translated as CATMGQWGVQPQHF. V is TRBV27 and J is TRBJ1-5; the match to TRBD1 covers 7 bases. Germline V gives CDR1 MNHEY, CDR2 SMNVEV (reference sequence). Trimming at V came to 10 bases and at J to 6 bases, leaving 12 bases not matched to a gene. This CDR3 contains 14 residues.

The chain links TRBV6-5 to TRBJ2-7; D possibly corresponds to TRBD1 (6 bases). In germline, CDR1 is MNHEY, CDR2 SVGAGI. V was trimmed by 5 bases and J by 5 bases, leaving 13 bases between them. This CDR3 comprises 13 residues. The CDR3 here is CASSPRGWHEQYF. Written as DNA, the CDR3 is TGTGCCAGCAGTCCCAGGGGTTGGCACGAGCAGTACTTC.